Listed below are T cell receptor beta chains from one sample, sequenced in a study of T cells in Graves' hyperthyroidism and ophthalmopathy. Each CDR3 protein gets one entry after TCRdb re-called the multiplex PCR reads with MiXCR. This sample has 250,000 to 300,000 distinct CDR3 sequences; approximately 15% occur once, and the top ten carry 7% to 9.5%. Material for sequencing was blood. The origin of the receptors is a woman in her thirties or forties with Graves' hyperthyroidism. Both conserved end residues are part of each CDR3. A D gene is named only where the DNA matches it firmly. A clone size is listed for some rows: how often the clone was seen (once, few, many), or a class if it is expanded.

TRBV20-1,NA,many,TRBJ2-7,CSARATGLGGGEQYF,TGCAGTGCTAGGGCTACAGGACTGGGGGGTGGAGAGCAGTACTTC
TRBV7-2,NA,many,TRBJ1-6,CASSLGVNSWNSPLHF,TGTGCCAGCAGCTTAGGTGTGAATTCCTGGAATTCACCCCTCCACTTT
TRBV27,NA,NA,TRBJ1-2,CASTLHGYTF,TGTGCCAGCACTTTACATGGCTACACCTTC
TRBV13,NA,many,TRBJ2-2,CASSPTVLSATGELFF,TGTGCCAGCAGCCCAACCGTGCTTAGTGCCACCGGGGAGCTGTTTTTT
TRBV25-1,TRBD1,many,TRBJ1-1,CASSLGTGRSEAFF,TGTGCCAGCAGTTTGGGGACAGGGAGAAGTGAAGCTTTCTTT
TRBV27,NA,NA,TRBJ1-3,CASSLQGGGNTIYF,TGTGCCAGCAGTTTACAAGGGGGTGGAAACACCATATATTTT
TRBV7-9,NA,NA,TRBJ2-6,CASSPRGTTGTGANVLTF,TGTGCCAGCAGCCCAAGGGGCACAACAGGGACTGGGGCCAACGTCCTGACTTTC
TRBV28,NA,many,TRBJ1-1,CASSFFTGTEAFF,TGTGCCAGCAGTTTTTTTACGGGCACTGAAGCTTTCTTT
TRBV27,NA,NA,TRBJ1-2,CASSLSGGIYGYTF,TGTGCCAGCAGTCTCTCGGGGGGAATCTATGGCTACACCTTC
TRBV3-1,NA,many,TRBJ2-3,CASSQDNTDTQYF,TGTGCCAGCAGCCAAGACAACACAGATACGCAGTATTTT
TRBV20-1,NA,many,TRBJ2-1,CSAGKTPGGNEQFF,TGCAGTGCTGGAAAAACTCCAGGCGGGAATGAGCAGTTCTTC
TRBV4-1,NA,many,TRBJ1-6,CASSHVDRKNSPLHF,TGCGCCAGCAGCCATGTCGACAGAAAAAATTCACCCCTCCACTTT
TRBV10-2,NA,few,TRBJ2-7,CASSDPGQAWDEQYF,TGCGCCAGCAGTGATCCGGGGCAGGCTTGGGACGAGCAGTACTTC
TRBV7-2,NA,many,TRBJ2-3,CASSLRQSRDTQYF,TGTGCCAGCAGCCTAAGACAGTCCAGAGATACGCAGTATTTT
TRBV7-9,NA,NA,TRBJ1-4,CASGTGRGANEKLFF,TGTGCCAGCGGAACAGGCAGAGGAGCTAATGAAAAACTGTTTTTT
TRBV6-1,NA,NA,TRBJ1-6,CASSLGTVSSYNSPLHF,TGTGCCAGCAGTCTCGGGACTGTGAGCTCCTATAATTCACCCCTCCACTTT
TRBV27,NA,many,TRBJ2-5,CASSWAAKGDQYF,TGTGCCAGCAGTTGGGCCGCCAAAGGGGACCAGTACTTC
TRBV2,TRBD1,many,TRBJ1-2,CASLTGLNYGYTF,TGTGCCAGCCTGACAGGGCTTAACTATGGCTACACCTTC
TRBV19,NA,NA,TRBJ1-1,CASSNQIRNTEAFF,TGTGCCAGTAGCAATCAGATCCGGAACACTGAAGCTTTCTTT
TRBV2,TRBD1,many,TRBJ1-1,CASRKQGADTEAFF,TGTGCCAGCAGGAAACAGGGGGCGGACACTGAAGCTTTCTTT
TRBV29-1,NA,NA,TRBJ2-2,CSVLDGGTGELFF,TGCAGCGTCCTGGATGGGGGGACCGGGGAGCTGTTTTTT
TRBV9,NA,NA,TRBJ2-5,CASSPRGRSIQETQYF,TGTGCCAGCAGCCCCCGGGGACGGTCCATCCAAGAGACCCAGTACTTC
TRBV12-3/TRBV12-4,TRBD2,many,TRBJ2-1,CASSILAGVYNEQFF,TGTGCCAGCAGTATACTAGCGGGAGTCTACAATGAGCAGTTCTTC
TRBV20-1,TRBD1,few,TRBJ1-4,CSARADRGREKLFF,TGCAGTGCTAGGGCGGACAGGGGGCGTGAAAAACTGTTTTTT
TRBV28,NA,many,TRBJ2-1,CASSLIDNEQFF,TGTGCCAGCAGTTTGATCGACAATGAGCAGTTCTTC
TRBV6-1,NA,many,TRBJ2-7,CASSPGAGTYEQYF,TGTGCCAGCAGCCCCGGGGCAGGGACCTACGAGCAGTACTTC
TRBV29-1,TRBD2,NA,TRBJ2-7,CSVEEPASGIQYEQYF,TGCAGCGTTGAAGAACCGGCTAGCGGGATTCAGTACGAGCAGTACTTC
TRBV2,TRBD1,few,TRBJ1-2,CASTLYWDSSANYGYTF,TGTGCCAGCACCTTATACTGGGACAGTAGCGCTAACTATGGCTACACCTTC
TRBV4-1,TRBD1,few,TRBJ1-1,CASSQAGQGRTEAFF,TGCGCCAGCAGCCAAGCGGGACAGGGAAGGACTGAAGCTTTCTTT
TRBV5-6,TRBD2,few,TRBJ2-7,CASSFMTPGTSVQYF,TGTGCCAGCAGCTTTATGACCCCCGGGACTAGCGTGCAGTACTTC
TRBV7-8,NA,many,TRBJ1-2,CASSLDQGLGGYTF,TGTGCCAGCAGCTTAGATCAGGGATTGGGAGGCTACACCTTC
TRBV12-3/TRBV12-4,NA,many,TRBJ1-2,CASSQGFNYGYTF,TGTGCCAGCAGCCAGGGGTTTAACTATGGCTACACCTTC
TRBV20-1,NA,NA,TRBJ1-1,CSARDSSKGAFF,TGCAGTGCTAGAGATTCGAGTAAAGGAGCTTTCTTT
TRBV6-1,TRBD1,few,TRBJ1-4,CASSASGGPEKLFF,TGTGCCAGCAGTGCCTCAGGGGGGCCTGAAAAACTGTTTTTT
TRBV19,TRBD1,NA,TRBJ1-1,CASSKDRETEAFF,TGTGCCAGTAGTAAGGACAGGGAGACTGAAGCTTTCTTT
TRBV5-6,NA,few,TRBJ2-6,CASSGRRSGANVLTF,TGTGCCAGCAGCGGCCGGAGGAGCGGGGCCAACGTCCTGACTTTC
TRBV7-9,TRBD2,few,TRBJ2-7,CASSFGAGEGYEQYF,TGTGCCAGCAGCTTCGGAGCGGGAGAAGGATACGAGCAGTACTTC
TRBV6-2/TRBV6-3,NA,NA,TRBJ2-2,CASSYSGGTPTGELFF,TGTGCCAGCAGTTACTCTGGCGGGACCCCTACCGGGGAGCTGTTTTTT
TRBV27,NA,few,TRBJ1-5,CASSLCYPHRAPQPQHF,TGTGCCAGCAGTTTGTGTTACCCCCACAGGGCTCCTCAGCCCCAGCATTTT
TRBV29-1,NA,many,TRBJ1-1,CSVLGTGNTEAFF,TGCAGCGTTCTTGGCACAGGGAACACTGAAGCTTTCTTT
TRBV7-2,NA,NA,TRBJ2-3,CASSSIRASDTQYF,TGTGCCAGCAGCTCCATCAGGGCGTCGGATACGCAGTATTTT
TRBV28,TRBD1,many,TRBJ2-7,CATSHGQGVYEQYF,TGTGCCACCTCTCATGGGCAGGGGGTCTACGAGCAGTACTTC
TRBV2,TRBD1,many,TRBJ1-5,CASSTGQGHQPQHF,TGTGCCAGCAGTACCGGACAGGGGCATCAGCCCCAGCATTTT
TRBV7-2,TRBD1,many,TRBJ2-5,CASSRDRGTEETQYF,TGTGCCAGCAGCCGAGACAGGGGGACGGAAGAGACCCAGTACTTC
TRBV28,NA,many,TRBJ1-1,CASSLGTPGNTEAFF,TGTGCCAGCAGCTTAGGGACACCCGGGAACACTGAAGCTTTCTTT
TRBV29-1,NA,many,TRBJ1-5,CSVGAANQPQHF,TGCAGCGTTGGGGCAGCTAATCAGCCCCAGCATTTT
TRBV2,TRBD1,NA,TRBJ2-7,CASRETGPSYEQYF,TGTGCCAGCAGGGAGACAGGGCCATCCTACGAGCAGTACTTC
TRBV5-1,NA,once,TRBJ1-3,CASSGAGAGTIYF,TGCGCCAGCAGCGGGGCAGGCGCCGGCACCATATATTTT